What follows are 13 T cell receptor beta chains derived from one specimen sequenced in a study of identical twins. TCRdb reprocessed the 5' RACE reads with MiXCR, giving one entry per CDR3 protein. Found here are roughly 750,000 distinct CDR3 sequences, 21% of them singletons; the top ten hold roughly 4%. The same data also went into a second study, on T cells expressing NK-cell markers.

Input material: PBMCs. Receptor source: a woman aged 18 to 35 in good health.

The rearrangement links TRBV12-3 or TRBV12-4 to TRBJ2-5; D assignment may be TRBD1 or TRBD2 (5 bases each). V lost 4 bases to trimming and J lost 2 bases, with 14 bases between them. This CDR3 has 15 amino acids. For the CDR3, the DNA is TGTGCCAGCAGTTCGAAGACCGGGGCTCAAGAGACCCAGTACTTC. Encoded protein: CASSSKTGAQETQYF.

The table lists this clonotype with a few counts. V gene TRBV12-3 or TRBV12-4 combines with J gene TRBJ2-7; no clear D gene. V was clipped by 2 bases and J by 7 bases, with 12 bases between them. This CDR3 is 13 amino acids long. Here the CDR3 DNA reads TGTGCCAGCAGTTTATGGCGATCAGGAGAGCAGTACTTC. Protein product: CASSLWRSGEQYF.

The rearrangement uses TRBV5-6 and TRBJ2-7; D is possibly TRBD1 (5 bases). In germline, CDR1 is SGHDT, CDR2 YYEEEE. This CDR3 is 13 amino acids long. The V and J ends lost 7 bases and 2 bases respectively, with 13 bases between them. The CDR3 reads CASGHRLPYEQYF. The CDR3 DNA follows: TGTGCCAGCGGCCACAGGCTCCCCTACGAGCAGTACTTC.

The V call is TRBV3-1, the J call TRBJ1-1; D is perhaps TRBD1 (5 bases). Germline V gene sequence: CDR1 LGHDT, CDR2 YNNKEL (reference sequence). The CDR3 has 14 residues. V was clipped by 4 bases and J by 7 bases, with 16 bases between them. The CDR3 DNA is TGTGCCAGCAGCCCACGGGGCAGCGGAGATGAAGCTTTCTTT. Amino acids: CASSPRGSGDEAFF.

This clonotype has ten or more counts. V and J are TRBV20-1 and TRBJ2-3; D is possibly TRBD2 (6 bases). CDR3 length: 15 residues. V gave up 6 bases and J gave up 1 base, with 17 bases separating them. CDR1 is DFQATT, CDR2 SNEGSKA, per germline (reference sequence). The chain's CDR3 is CSALNMAGRTDTQYF. The CDR3 DNA sequence: TGCAGTGCCCTGAATATGGCGGGGCGCACAGATACGCAGTATTTT.

In this sample, this clonotype turned up a few times. The chain is built from TRBV18 and TRBJ1-3, with D unclear. Trimming cost V 2 bases and J 0 bases, with 8 bases left between them. Germline CDR1 reads KGHSH; CDR2 reads LQKENI. This CDR3 region has 15 residues. The CDR3 here is CASSPGVLSGNTIYF. CDR3 nucleotide sequence: TGTGCCAGCTCACCAGGGGTCCTCTCTGGAAACACCATATATTTT.

This chain joins TRBV4-1 and TRBJ2-1, with 8 bases lining up with TRBD2. The CDR3 is made up of 18 amino acids. Per the germline V gene, CDR1 is MGHRA and CDR2 is YSYEKL. Trimming removed 1 base from V and 7 bases from J; junction bases left unmatched: 15. The CDR3 coding sequence is TGCGCCAGCAGCCAAGGTCTCTGGAGGGGACTAGATATGAATGAGCAGTTCTTC. Its protein product is CASSQGLWRGLDMNEQFF.

This clonotype was picked up a small number of times. This sequence joins TRBV10-3 and TRBJ2-7; D possibly corresponds to TRBD2 (5 bases). V lost 0 bases and J 9 bases, leaving 9 bases between the germline ends. The CDR3 is made up of 12 amino acids. From germline, CDR1 is ENHRY and CDR2 SYGVKD. CDR3 DNA sequence: TGTGCCATCAGTGAGTCGGAGGTGGGGCAGTACTTC. Protein product: CAISESEVGQYF.

This clonotype appeared a single time. This chain uses TRBV2 with TRBJ1-1; 9 bases fit TRBD1. CDR1 is SNHLY, CDR2 FYNNEI, per germline. This CDR3 spans 12 amino acids. The trim removed 5 bases at V and 7 bases at J, leaving 2 bases unmatched. The CDR3 here is CASSTTGGEAFF. The CDR3 region has the DNA TGTGCCAGCAGTACGACAGGGGGTGAAGCTTTCTTT.

The chain links TRBV20-1 to TRBJ2-1; 7 bases fit TRBD1. The CDR3 is 16 amino acids. With V trimmed by 1 base and J by 4 bases, 10 bases remained unmatched. The germline V gene encodes CDR1 DFQATT and CDR2 SNEGSKA (reference sequence). CDR3 nucleotides: TGCAGTGCTAGAGCAACAGGGGCTACGACGTACAATGAGCAGTTCTTC. Protein sequence: CSARATGATTYNEQFF.

In nucleotides, the CDR3 is TGCAGTGCAATACAGGGGCCTCGAACCGGGGAGCTGTTTTTT. Translation: CSAIQGPRTGELFF. The chain has TRBV20-1 and TRBJ2-2; TRBD1 matches at 7 bases. CDR1 and CDR2 (germline): DFQATT, SNEGSKA (reference sequence). Trimming removed 6 bases from V and 5 bases from J; junction bases left unmatched: 9. This CDR3 spans 14 amino acids.

This chain connects TRBV5-1 to TRBJ2-7; TRBD2 is a possible D gene (6 bases). The germline V and J ends were trimmed by 1 base and 1 base, with 15 bases remaining between them. The CDR3 is 16 residues long. Germline CDR1 and CDR2: SGHRS and YFSETQ. This CDR3 is CASSLWGREASYEQYF. DNA for the CDR3: TGCGCCAGCAGCTTGTGGGGAAGGGAGGCTTCCTACGAGCAGTACTTC.

This clonotype was observed a handful of times. CDR3 sequence (DNA): TGCAGCGTTCGACCGGACAACTACGAGCAGTACTTC. Protein sequence: CSVRPDNYEQYF. V gene TRBV29-1 combines with J gene TRBJ2-7; possibly TRBD1 for D (5 bases). Germline CDR1 SQVTM, CDR2 ANQGSEA. Trimming shortened V by 5 bases and J by 3 bases, and 11 bases separated the two germline ends. The CDR3 spans 12 residues.